This T cell receptor (beta chain) was documented in a study of Graves' ophthalmopathy and Graves' hyperthyroidism. Per germline, CDR1 MNHNS and CDR2 SASEGT. This CDR3 contains 15 residues. On this clonotype: The antigen is undetermined. At one boundary the junction diverges from the germline segment, which might be a read error.

The study amplified TCR beta CDR3 regions using RNA transcripts. HTBI primers primed a first-round RT-PCR, and a second-round multiplex PCR followed. TCRdb passed the multiplex PCR reads through MiXCR, listing each CDR3 protein once. Of roughly 380,000 distinct CDR3 sequences listed, 15% were seen once; the top ten hold roughly 7%. The study, taken as a whole, reports: Ophthalmopathy and stable hyperthyroidism were discriminated by a 13-signature model, with about 90% sensitivity and approximately 81% specificity.

A follow-up of 18 months without ophthalmopathy meant that hyperthyroidism was stable. Diagnosis relied on clinical symptoms, serum thyroxine, TRAb, thyroid ultrasound and orbital computed tomography. The sample taken for sequencing was peripheral blood. V and J are TRBV6-1 and TRBJ2-5, with a possible D match to TRBD2 (5 bases). This receptor was taken from a woman aged 18-29 years with stable Graves' hyperthyroidism. CDR3 nucleotide sequence: TGTGCCGGCAGTGAATTCCCCGGGGTTCAAGAGACCCAGTACTTC. This gives the protein CAGSEFPGVQETQYF.